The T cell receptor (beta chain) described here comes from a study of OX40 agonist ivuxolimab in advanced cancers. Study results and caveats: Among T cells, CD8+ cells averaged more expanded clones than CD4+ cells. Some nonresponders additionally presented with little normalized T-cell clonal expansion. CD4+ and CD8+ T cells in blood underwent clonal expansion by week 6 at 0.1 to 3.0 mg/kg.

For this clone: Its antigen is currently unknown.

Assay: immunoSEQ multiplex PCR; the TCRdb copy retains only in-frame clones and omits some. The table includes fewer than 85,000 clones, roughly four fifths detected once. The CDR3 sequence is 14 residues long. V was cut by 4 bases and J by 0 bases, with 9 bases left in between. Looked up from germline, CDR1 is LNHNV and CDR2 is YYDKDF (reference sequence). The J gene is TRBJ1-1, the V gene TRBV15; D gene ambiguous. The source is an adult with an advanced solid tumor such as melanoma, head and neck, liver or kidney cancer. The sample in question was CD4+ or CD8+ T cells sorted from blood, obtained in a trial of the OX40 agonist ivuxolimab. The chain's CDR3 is CATSINPVNTEAFF. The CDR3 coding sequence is TGTGCCACCAGCATAAATCCAGTGAACACTGAAGCTTTCTTT. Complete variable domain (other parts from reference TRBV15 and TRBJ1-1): DAMVIQNPRYQVTQFGKPVTLSCSQTLNHNVMYWYQQKSSQAPKLLFHYYDKDFNNEADTPDNFQSRRPNTSFCFLDIRSPGLGDTAMYLCATSINPVNTEAFFGQGTRLTVV.